What follows is one T cell receptor beta chain and its context. Its antigen remains unidentified. V lost 6 bases and J 4 bases, leaving 16 bases between the germline ends. The CDR3 has 15 residues. In germline, CDR1 is MDHEN, CDR2 SYDVKM. Assay used: immunoSEQ multiplex PCR; TCRdb lists only in-frame clones, some missing. The sample lists about 2 million clones, approximately 95% seen once, with about 1.1% in the top ten. The naive CD8 fraction comprised CD45RO-negative cells positively selected for CCR7 and excluded terminally differentiated effector memory CD45RA+ cells. The source of the sample is a study of shared clonotypes between healthy human individuals. Overall study findings and caveats: In a handful of donors, around 5% of naive CD4 clonotypes appeared in common. Memory subsets generally showed smaller estimated richness than naive subsets did. Generation probabilities of non-shared clonotypes were lower (relative to those shared by all four donors).

This sequence joins TRBV28 and TRBJ2-1; D unresolved. This TCR came from a man aged 18-30 years in good health. Sequencing was carried out using naive CD8+ T cells sorted from blood. The CDR3 spells CASRLRADTYNEQFF. The CDR3 DNA reads TGTGCCAGCAGACTACGGGCGGATACTTACAATGAGCAGTTCTTC.